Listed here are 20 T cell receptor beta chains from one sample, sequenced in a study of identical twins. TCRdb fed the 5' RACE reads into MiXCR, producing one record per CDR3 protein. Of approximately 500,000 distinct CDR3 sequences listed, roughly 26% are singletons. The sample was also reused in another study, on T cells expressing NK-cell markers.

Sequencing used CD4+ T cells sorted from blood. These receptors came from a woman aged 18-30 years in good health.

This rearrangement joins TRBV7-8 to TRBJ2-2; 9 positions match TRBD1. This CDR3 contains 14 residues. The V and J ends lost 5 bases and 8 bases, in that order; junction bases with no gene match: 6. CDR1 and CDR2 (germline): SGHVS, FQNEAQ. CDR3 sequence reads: CASSPQGATGELFF. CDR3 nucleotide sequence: TGTGCCAGCAGCCCACAGGGGGCGACGGGGGAGCTGTTTTTT.

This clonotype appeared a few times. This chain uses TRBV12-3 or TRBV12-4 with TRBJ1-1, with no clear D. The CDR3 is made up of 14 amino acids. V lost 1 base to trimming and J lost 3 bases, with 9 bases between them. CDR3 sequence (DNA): TGTGCCAGCAGTTTAGAGGGCAGATACACTGAAGCTTTCTTT. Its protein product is CASSLEGRYTEAFF.

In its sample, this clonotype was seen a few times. CDR3 in DNA: TGTGCCAGCAGCTTATGGCTGCATTCGAACACCGGGGAGCTGTTTTTT. Residues: CASSLWLHSNTGELFF. The V gene is TRBV7-8, the J gene TRBJ2-2; D gene ambiguous. Looked up from germline, CDR1 is SGHVS and CDR2 is FQNEAQ. The CDR3 is made up of 16 amino acids. Trimming cost V 2 bases and J 0 bases, with 10 bases left between them.

The CDR3 reads CSAAALVSSGRLDTQYF. The CDR3 region has the DNA TGCAGTGCTGCGGCTCTTGTCTCTAGCGGGAGGTTGGATACGCAGTATTTT. The rearrangement joins TRBV20-1 to TRBJ2-3; 11 nucleotides align to TRBD2. The CDR3 covers 17 residues. CDR1 and CDR2 from the germline V gene are DFQATT and SNEGSKA (reference sequence). The V segment lost 5 bases and the J segment 6 bases; nucleotides outside the gene matches: 16.

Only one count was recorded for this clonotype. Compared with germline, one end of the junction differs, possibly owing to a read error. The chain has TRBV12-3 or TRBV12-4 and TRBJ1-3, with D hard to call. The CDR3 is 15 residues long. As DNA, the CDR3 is TGTGCCAGCAGCTTAGGTCCGGGTTACGGAAACACCATATATTTT. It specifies CASSLGPGYGNTIYF.

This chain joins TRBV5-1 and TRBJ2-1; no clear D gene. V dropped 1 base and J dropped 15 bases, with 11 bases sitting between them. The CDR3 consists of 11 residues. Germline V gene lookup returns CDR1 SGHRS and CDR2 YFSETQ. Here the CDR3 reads CASSLNADRFF. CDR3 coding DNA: TGCGCCAGCAGCTTGAATGCAGATCGGTTCTTC.

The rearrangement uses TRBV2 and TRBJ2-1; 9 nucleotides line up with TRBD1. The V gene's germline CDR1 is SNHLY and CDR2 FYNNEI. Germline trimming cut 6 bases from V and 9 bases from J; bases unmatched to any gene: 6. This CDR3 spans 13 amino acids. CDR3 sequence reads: CASSATGGTEQFF. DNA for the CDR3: TGTGCCAGCAGCGCTACAGGGGGCACTGAGCAGTTCTTC.

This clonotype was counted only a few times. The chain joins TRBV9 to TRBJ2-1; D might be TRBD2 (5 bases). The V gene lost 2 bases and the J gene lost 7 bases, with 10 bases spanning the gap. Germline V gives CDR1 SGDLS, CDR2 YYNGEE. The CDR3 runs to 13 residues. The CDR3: CASSVSGGNEQFF. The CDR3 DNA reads TGTGCCAGCAGCGTCAGCGGCGGTAATGAGCAGTTCTTC.

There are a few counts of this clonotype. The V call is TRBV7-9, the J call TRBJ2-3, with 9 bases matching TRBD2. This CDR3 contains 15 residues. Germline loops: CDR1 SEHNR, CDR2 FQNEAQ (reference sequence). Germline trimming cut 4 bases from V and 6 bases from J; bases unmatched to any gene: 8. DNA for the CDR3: TGTGCCAGCAGCTCCCTAGCGGGATGGTCGGATACGCAGTATTTT. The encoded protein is CASSSLAGWSDTQYF. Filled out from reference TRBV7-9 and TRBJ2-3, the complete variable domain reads DTGVSQNPRHKITKRGQNVTFRCDPISEHNRLYWYRQTLGQGPEFLTYFQNEAQLEKSRLLSDRFSAERPKGSFSTLEIQRTEQGDSAMYLCASSSLAGWSDTQYFGPGTRLTVL.

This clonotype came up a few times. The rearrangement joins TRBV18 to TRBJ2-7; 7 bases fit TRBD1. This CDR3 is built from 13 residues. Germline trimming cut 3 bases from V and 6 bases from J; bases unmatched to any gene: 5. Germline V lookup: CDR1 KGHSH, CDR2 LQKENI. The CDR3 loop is CASSPTGMGEQYF. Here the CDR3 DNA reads TGTGCCAGCTCACCGACAGGGATGGGCGAGCAGTACTTC.

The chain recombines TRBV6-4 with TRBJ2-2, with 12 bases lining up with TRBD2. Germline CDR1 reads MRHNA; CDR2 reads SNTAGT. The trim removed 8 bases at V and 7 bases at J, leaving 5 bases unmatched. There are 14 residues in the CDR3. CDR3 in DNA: TGTGCCAGCTCAGGACTAGCGGGGATCGGGGAGCTGTTTTTT. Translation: CASSGLAGIGELFF.

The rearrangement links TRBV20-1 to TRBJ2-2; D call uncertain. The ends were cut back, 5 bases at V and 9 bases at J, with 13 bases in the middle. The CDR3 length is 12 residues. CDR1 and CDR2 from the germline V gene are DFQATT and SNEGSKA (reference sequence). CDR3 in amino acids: CSAYSGERELFF. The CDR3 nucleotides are TGCAGTGCTTATTCGGGCGAGCGGGAGCTGTTTTTT.

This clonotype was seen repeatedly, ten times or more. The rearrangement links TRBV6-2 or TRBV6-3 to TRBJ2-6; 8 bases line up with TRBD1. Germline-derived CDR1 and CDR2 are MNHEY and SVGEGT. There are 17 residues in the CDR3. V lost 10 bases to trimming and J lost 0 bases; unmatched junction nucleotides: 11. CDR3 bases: TGTGCCACCTCGAAAGGACAGGGCAGCTCTGGGGCCAACGTCCTGACTTTC. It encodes CATSKGQGSSGANVLTF.

The CDR3 sequence: CASSQVGIQGAVNYGYTF. The CDR3 DNA follows: TGCGCCAGCAGCCAAGTTGGGATACAGGGGGCCGTTAACTATGGCTACACCTTC. This sequence joins TRBV4-1 and TRBJ1-2, with 9 bases fitting TRBD1. Germline lookup yields CDR1 MGHRA and CDR2 YSYEKL. Germline trimming cut 1 base from V and 1 base from J; bases unmatched to any gene: 10. This CDR3 has 18 amino acids.

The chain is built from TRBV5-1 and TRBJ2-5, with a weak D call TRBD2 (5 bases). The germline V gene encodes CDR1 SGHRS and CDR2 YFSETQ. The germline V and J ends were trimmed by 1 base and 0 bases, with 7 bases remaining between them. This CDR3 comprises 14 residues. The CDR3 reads CASSLSGDQETQYF. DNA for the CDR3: TGCGCCAGCAGCTTGAGCGGCGACCAAGAGACCCAGTACTTC.

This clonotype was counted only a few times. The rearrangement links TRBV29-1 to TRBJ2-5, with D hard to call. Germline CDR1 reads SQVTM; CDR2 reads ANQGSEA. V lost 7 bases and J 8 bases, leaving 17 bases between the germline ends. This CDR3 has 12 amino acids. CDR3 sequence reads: CSASDTRDTQYF. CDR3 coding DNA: TGCAGCGCATCCGATACAAGAGACACCCAGTACTTC. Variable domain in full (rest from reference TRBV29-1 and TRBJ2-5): SAVISQKPSRDICQRGTSLTIQCQVDSQVTMMFWYRQQPGQSLTLIATANQGSEATYESGFVIDKFPISRPNLTFSTLTVSNMSPEDSSIYLCSASDTRDTQYFGPGTRLLVL.

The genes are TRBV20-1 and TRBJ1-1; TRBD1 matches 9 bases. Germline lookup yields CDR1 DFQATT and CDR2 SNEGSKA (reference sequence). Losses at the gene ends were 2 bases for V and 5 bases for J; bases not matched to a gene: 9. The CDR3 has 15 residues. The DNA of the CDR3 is TGCAGTGCTAGAAAGACACAGGGGGCTGGGACTGAAGCTTTCTTT. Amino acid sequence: CSARKTQGAGTEAFF.

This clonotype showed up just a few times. CDR3 sequence: CSARVWGESKNIQYF. CDR3 nucleotide sequence: TGCAGTGCTAGAGTCTGGGGCGAGTCCAAAAACATTCAGTACTTC. V and J are TRBV20-1 and TRBJ2-4, with D tentatively TRBD1 (5 bases). Per the germline V gene, CDR1 is DFQATT and CDR2 is SNEGSKA (reference sequence). V was cut by 1 base and J by 2 bases, with 12 bases left in between. The CDR3 has 15 residues.

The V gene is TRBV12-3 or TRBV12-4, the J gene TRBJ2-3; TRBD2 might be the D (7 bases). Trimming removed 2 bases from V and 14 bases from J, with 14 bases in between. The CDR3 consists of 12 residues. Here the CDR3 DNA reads TGTGCCAGCAGTTTACTTGTGGGGGGGCTGTATTTT. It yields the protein CASSLLVGGLYF.

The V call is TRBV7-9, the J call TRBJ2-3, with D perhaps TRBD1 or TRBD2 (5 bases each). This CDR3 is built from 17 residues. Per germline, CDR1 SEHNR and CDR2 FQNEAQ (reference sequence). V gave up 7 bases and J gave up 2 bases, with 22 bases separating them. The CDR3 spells CASTIGSVAGHTDTQYF. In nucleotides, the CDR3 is TGTGCCAGCACCATAGGGAGCGTCGCAGGGCACACAGATACGCAGTATTTT. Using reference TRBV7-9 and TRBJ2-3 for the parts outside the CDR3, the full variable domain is DTGVSQNPRHKITKRGQNVTFRCDPISEHNRLYWYRQTLGQGPEFLTYFQNEAQLEKSRLLSDRFSAERPKGSFSTLEIQRTEQGDSAMYLCASTIGSVAGHTDTQYFGPGTRLTVL.